The rows below give T cell receptor beta chains drawn from one sample of a study of blood T cells in healthy people across ages. A single record per CDR3 protein comes from TCRdb applying MiXCR to the 5' RACE reads. The sample consists of fewer than 900,000 distinct CDR3 sequences, approximately 43% of them appearing once. Sequenced sample: blood. Receptors originate from a woman in her sixties in good health. Both conserved end residues are part of each CDR3. A D gene is named only where the DNA matches it firmly. The size field is filled for only some rows; it gives once, few, many or a size class.

d_call	clone_size	v_call	j_call	cdr3_nt	cdr3_aa
TRBD1	.	TRBV20-1	TRBJ2-3	TGCAGTGCTTCCCTTCACAGGGGGACCACAGATACGCAGTATTTT	CSASLHRGTTDTQYF
.	.	TRBV7-9	TRBJ2-7	TGTGCCAGCAGCTTGGGAGACAGCCTAAACTCCTACGAGCAGTACTTC	CASSLGDSLNSYEQYF
TRBD1	few	TRBV4-3	TRBJ1-2	TGCGCCAGCAGCCAAGGTTTGGCAGGGGGTGGCTACACCTTC	CASSQGLAGGGYTF
.	.	TRBV7-9	TRBJ2-5	TGTGCCAGCAGCTTAGGTGCCGCCCGAGAGACCCAGTACTTC	CASSLGAARETQYF
TRBD2	.	TRBV5-1	TRBJ2-1	TGCGCCAGCAGACATGGACTAGCAGGGAATGAGCAGTTCTTC	CASRHGLAGNEQFF
.	.	TRBV4-3	TRBJ1-6	TGCGCCAGCAGCACGACGCATTTGGATAATTCACCCCTCCACTTT	CASSTTHLDNSPLHF
TRBD1	.	TRBV9	TRBJ2-7	TGTGCCAGCAGCGCAAACGACCTAGGGACAGGGAACCACGAGCAGTACTTC	CASSANDLGTGNHEQYF
.	.	TRBV5-1	TRBJ1-4	TGCGCCAGCAGCTTGATGGGGAAAGCTAATGAAAAACTGTTTTTT	CASSLMGKANEKLFF
TRBD1	.	TRBV5-1	TRBJ2-3	TGCGCCAGCCGACAGGGCCTATCCACAGATACGCAGTATTTT	CASRQGLSTDTQYF
.	.	TRBV6-5	TRBJ2-5	TGTGCCAGCAGTTATAAACCCAGGCACGTAGAGACCCAGTACTTC	CASSYKPRHVETQYF
TRBD1	.	TRBV6-4	TRBJ2-1	TGTGCCAGCAGTGAAGGGGGCCCGGGAAGCCTTTACAATGAGCAGTTCTTC	CASSEGGPGSLYNEQFF
TRBD1	.	TRBV20-1	TRBJ2-7	TGCAGTGCTAGTCTGACAGGGTCGGCCGAGCAGTACTTC	CSASLTGSAEQYF
TRBD2	few	TRBV24-1	TRBJ2-2	TGTGCCACCGGAGCGGGAGAAGGCGGGGAGCTGTTTTTT	CATGAGEGGELFF
TRBD1	.	TRBV13	TRBJ1-2	TGTGCCAGCAGCGTCCAACAGGGGGCAGGTGGCTACACCTTC	CASSVQQGAGGYTF
.	few	TRBV25-1	TRBJ1-2	TGTGCCAGCAGTGAAACCAGACTCTATGGCTACACCTTC	CASSETRLYGYTF
.	.	TRBV20-1	TRBJ1-2	TGCAGTGCTAGAGATGGGGGGAGCGGCTACACCTTC	CSARDGGSGYTF
.	.	TRBV28	TRBJ2-5	TGTGCCAGCAGTTCCTTGGACCCTCAGGGCAAGACCCAGTACTTC	CASSSLDPQGKTQYF
.	.	TRBV6-2/TRBV6-3	TRBJ2-6	TGTGCCAGCAGTACCGACAGGGAGGCGGCCAACGTCCTGACTTTC	CASSTDREAANVLTF
TRBD1	.	TRBV29-1	TRBJ1-5	TGCAGCGTGGGGGACAGGGTTCAGCCCCAGCATTTT	CSVGDRVQPQHF
.	.	TRBV20-1	TRBJ2-7	TGCAGTGCTAGAGATTTTCCAGGCCTGTACTTC	CSARDFPGLYF
.	.	TRBV20-1	TRBJ2-7	TGCAGTGCTAGAGAGGCCGCCGTAACGCAGTACTTC	CSAREAAVTQYF
TRBD2	many	TRBV10-3	TRBJ2-5	TGTGCCATCAGTGGTAGTCTAGCGGGAGTCCAAGAGACCCAGTACTTC	CAISGSLAGVQETQYF
TRBD1	.	TRBV5-4	TRBJ1-5	TGTGCCAGCAGCCAGGGCGCGGGGACAGGTCAGCCCCAGCATTTT	CASSQGAGTGQPQHF
TRBD2	many	TRBV7-2	TRBJ2-7	TGTGCCAGCAGCCCAACTAGCGGGGCAGACTTCGGCGAGCAGTACTTC	CASSPTSGADFGEQYF
.	few	TRBV18	TRBJ1-2	TGTGCCAGCTCACCACTTCGGACCGACTATGGCTACACCTTC	CASSPLRTDYGYTF
.	few	TRBV20-1	TRBJ2-1	TGCAGTGCTGGCACCGGGACTCGAGGTAATGAGCAGTTCTTC	CSAGTGTRGNEQFF